Listed here are 3 T cell receptor beta chains from one sample, sequenced in a study of spatial heterogeneity in lung cancer. Study-level points and caveats: Tracking of tumor mutation counts was seen in expanded intratumoral alpha and beta TCR counts.

Which antigens these TCRs recognize remains unknown. TCRdb analysed the 5' RACE reads with MiXCR anew, one entry per CDR3 protein. The sample has over 9,000 distinct CDR3 sequences, roughly 12% seen once; the top ten hold over 30%. Stated time point: sample taken at primary tumor resection. Here the sequenced sample was lung tumor tissue, taken at surgery. The receptors derive from a male donor with early-stage non-small cell lung cancer.

V and J are TRBV29-1 and TRBJ1-1; 10 bases are a match to TRBD1. The CDR3 covers 13 residues. V shed 7 bases and J 3 bases; nucleotides not matched to a gene: 5. CDR1 is SQVTM and CDR2 is ANQGSEA in the germline V gene. CDR3 coding DNA: TGCAGCGCCCTGACAGGGGGCGACACTGAAGCTTTCTTT. It encodes CSALTGGDTEAFF.

This sequence joins TRBV6-1 and TRBJ2-1; D possibly corresponds to TRBD2 (6 bases). From germline, CDR1 is MNHNS and CDR2 SASEGT. Trimming took 4 bases from V and 8 from J, leaving 15 bases between them. The CDR3 length is 14 residues. CDR3 loop: CASSVSGRGDEQFF. The CDR3 DNA is TGTGCCAGCAGTGTTTCAGGACGCGGGGATGAGCAGTTCTTC.

The gene calls are TRBV4-1 and TRBJ1-2, with TRBD1 matching 9 bases. Trimming at V came to 3 bases and at J to 4 bases, leaving 6 bases not matched to a gene. Germline loops: CDR1 MGHRA, CDR2 YSYEKL. This CDR3 spans 15 amino acids. CDR3 DNA: TGCGCCAGCAGCCAGAGGGACAGGGTGGGCTATGGCTACACCTTC. It specifies CASSQRDRVGYGYTF.